This TCR beta chain was obtained from a study of CD8 T cells in ankylosing spondylitis. Notes on the study in general: Enrichment of disease-linked clones was reportedly significant in matched ankylosing spondylitis synovial fluid. Ankylosing spondylitis blood seemed to carry a telltale TCR beta motif made of roughly eight highly homologous variants.

The V gene lost 3 bases and the J gene lost 4 bases, with 9 bases spanning the gap. This CDR3 region has 13 residues. Germline CDR1 and CDR2: SGHTA and FQGNSA. TCRdb analysed the 5' RACE reads with MiXCR anew, one entry per CDR3 protein. The sample yields a few hundred thousand distinct CDR3 sequences, 15% to 25% seen once. As regards this clonotype: What it binds is not known.

The receptor was derived from a male donor with ankylosing spondylitis or in good health (not recorded which). V and J are TRBV7-2 and TRBJ1-2; D possibly corresponds to TRBD1 (6 bases). Sequencing used blood, either unsorted or a sorted T cell fraction (not recorded which). For the CDR3, the DNA is TGTGCCAGCAGCTTGGGGGGCGTCTATGGCTACACCTTC. Protein product: CASSLGGVYGYTF.